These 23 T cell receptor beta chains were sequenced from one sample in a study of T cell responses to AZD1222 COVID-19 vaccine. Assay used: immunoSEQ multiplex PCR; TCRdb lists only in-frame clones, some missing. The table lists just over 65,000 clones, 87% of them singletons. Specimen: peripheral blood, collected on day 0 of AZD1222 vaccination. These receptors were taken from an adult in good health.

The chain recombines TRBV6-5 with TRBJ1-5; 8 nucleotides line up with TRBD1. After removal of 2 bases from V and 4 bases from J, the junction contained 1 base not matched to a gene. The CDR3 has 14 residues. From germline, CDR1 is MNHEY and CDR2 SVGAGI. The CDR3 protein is CASSYRQGNQPQHF. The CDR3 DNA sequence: TGTGCCAGCAGTTACAGACAGGGGAATCAGCCCCAGCATTTT.

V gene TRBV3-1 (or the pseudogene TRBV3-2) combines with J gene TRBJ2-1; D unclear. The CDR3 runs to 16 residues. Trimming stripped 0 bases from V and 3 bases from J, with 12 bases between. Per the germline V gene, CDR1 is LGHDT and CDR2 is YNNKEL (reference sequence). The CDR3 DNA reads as TGTGCCAGCAGCCAAGAGACGGGCTGGAGCTACAATGAGCAGTTCTTC. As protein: CASSQETGWSYNEQFF.

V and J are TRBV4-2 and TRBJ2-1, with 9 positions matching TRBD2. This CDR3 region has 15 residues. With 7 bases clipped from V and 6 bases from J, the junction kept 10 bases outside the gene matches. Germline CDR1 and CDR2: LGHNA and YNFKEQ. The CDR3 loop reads CASTSSSGVSNEQFF. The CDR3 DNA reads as TGTGCCAGCACCTCGTCTAGCGGGGTAAGCAATGAGCAGTTCTTC.

Written as DNA, the CDR3 is TGTGCCAGCAGCCGGCGTGGAGGGCTCACTGAGGAGCAGTTCTTC. This gives the protein CASSRRGGLTEEQFF. This rearrangement joins TRBV28 to TRBJ2-1, with a tentative D call TRBD2 (6 bases). Germline values: CDR1 MDHEN, CDR2 SYDVKM. CDR3 length equals 15 residues. V was shortened by 6 bases and J by 10 bases, with 22 bases between the two germline ends.

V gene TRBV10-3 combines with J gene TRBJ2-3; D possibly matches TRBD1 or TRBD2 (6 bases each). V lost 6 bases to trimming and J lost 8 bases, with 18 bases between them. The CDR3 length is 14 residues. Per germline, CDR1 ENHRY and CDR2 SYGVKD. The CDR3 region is CAISGGGSGATQYF. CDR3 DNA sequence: TGTGCCATCAGCGGAGGGGGGTCCGGGGCTACGCAGTATTTT.

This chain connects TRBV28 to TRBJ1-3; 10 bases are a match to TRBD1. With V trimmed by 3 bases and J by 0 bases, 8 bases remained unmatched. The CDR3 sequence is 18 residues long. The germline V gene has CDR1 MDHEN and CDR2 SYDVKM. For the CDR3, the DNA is TGTGCCAGCAGTTTGCCGGGACAGGGGCTACTCTCTGGAAACACCATATATTTT. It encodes CASSLPGQGLLSGNTIYF.

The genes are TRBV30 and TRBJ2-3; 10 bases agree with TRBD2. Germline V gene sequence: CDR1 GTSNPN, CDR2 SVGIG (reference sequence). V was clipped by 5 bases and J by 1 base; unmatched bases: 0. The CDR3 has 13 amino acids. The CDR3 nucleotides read TGTGCCTGGGGGACTAGCGGCACAGATACGCAGTATTTT. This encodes CAWGTSGTDTQYF.

The CDR3 protein is CASSIRVGNQPQHF. The CDR3, as DNA: TGTGCCAGCAGTATCCGGGTTGGCAATCAGCCCCAGCATTTT. The V gene is TRBV28, the J gene TRBJ1-5, with no clear D. The CDR3 totals 14 residues. In germline, CDR1 is MDHEN, CDR2 SYDVKM. The V and J ends lost 5 bases and 2 bases respectively, with 10 bases between them.

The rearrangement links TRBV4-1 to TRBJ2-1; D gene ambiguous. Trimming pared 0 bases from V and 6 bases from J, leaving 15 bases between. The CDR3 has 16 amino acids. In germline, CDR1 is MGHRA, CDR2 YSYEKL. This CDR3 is CASSQEGSIWGNEQFF. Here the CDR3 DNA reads TGCGCCAGCAGCCAAGAAGGATCCATTTGGGGCAATGAGCAGTTCTTC.

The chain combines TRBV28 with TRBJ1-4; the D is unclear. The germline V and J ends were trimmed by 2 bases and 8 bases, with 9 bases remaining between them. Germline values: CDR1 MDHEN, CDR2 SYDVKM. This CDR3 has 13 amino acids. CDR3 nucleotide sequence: TGTGCCAGCAGTTTAGGGAATGGCGAAAAACTGTTTTTT. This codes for CASSLGNGEKLFF.

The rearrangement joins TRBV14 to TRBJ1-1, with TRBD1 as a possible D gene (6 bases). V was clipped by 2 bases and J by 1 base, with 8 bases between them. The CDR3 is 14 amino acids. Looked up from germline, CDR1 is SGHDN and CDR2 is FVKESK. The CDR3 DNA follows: TGTGCCAGCAGCCAATGGGACACGAACACTGAAGCTTTCTTT. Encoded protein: CASSQWDTNTEAFF.

CDR3 sequence: CAWSVFLGTSNEKLFF. CDR3 sequence (DNA): TGTGCCTGGAGTGTTTTTTTAGGGACCTCTAATGAAAAACTGTTTTTT. The chain couples TRBV30 to TRBJ1-4; D might be TRBD1 (5 bases). This CDR3 is 16 amino acids long. Trimming took 0 bases from V and 3 from J, leaving 14 bases between them. CDR1 GTSNPN and CDR2 SVGIG come from the germline V gene (reference sequence). Filled out from reference TRBV30 and TRBJ1-4, the complete variable domain reads SQTIHQWPATLVQPVGSPLSLECTVEGTSNPNLYWYRQAAGRGLQLLFYSVGIGQISSEVPQNLSASRPQDRQFILSSKKLLLSDSGFYLCAWSVFLGTSNEKLFFGSGTQLSVL.

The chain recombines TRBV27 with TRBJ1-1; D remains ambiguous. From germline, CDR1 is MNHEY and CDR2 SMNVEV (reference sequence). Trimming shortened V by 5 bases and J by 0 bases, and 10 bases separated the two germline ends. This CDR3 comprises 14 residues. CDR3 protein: CASSIIPLNTEAFF. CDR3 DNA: TGTGCCAGCAGTATCATTCCACTGAACACTGAAGCTTTCTTT.

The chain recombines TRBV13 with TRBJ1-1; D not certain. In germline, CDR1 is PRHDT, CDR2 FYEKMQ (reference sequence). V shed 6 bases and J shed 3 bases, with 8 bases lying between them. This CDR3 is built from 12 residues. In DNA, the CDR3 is TGTGCCAGCAGAGCAGATGACACTGAAGCTTTCTTT. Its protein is CASRADDTEAFF.

The CDR3 sequence is CASSIDISGELFF. CDR3 nucleotides: TGTGCCAGTAGTATAGATATCAGCGGGGAGCTGTTTTTT. The chain links TRBV19 to TRBJ2-2; D call uncertain. Germline lookup yields CDR1 LNHDA and CDR2 SQIVND (reference sequence). The CDR3 extends over 13 amino acids. Between the trimmed V and J ends, which lost 0 bases and 7 bases, there was a span of 6 bases.

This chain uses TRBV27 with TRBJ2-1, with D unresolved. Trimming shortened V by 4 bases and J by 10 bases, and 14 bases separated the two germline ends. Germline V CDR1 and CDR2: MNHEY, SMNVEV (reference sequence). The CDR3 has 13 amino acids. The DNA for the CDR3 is TGTGCCAGCAGTTCCCTGGCAGGCATCGAGCAGTTCTTC. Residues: CASSSLAGIEQFF.

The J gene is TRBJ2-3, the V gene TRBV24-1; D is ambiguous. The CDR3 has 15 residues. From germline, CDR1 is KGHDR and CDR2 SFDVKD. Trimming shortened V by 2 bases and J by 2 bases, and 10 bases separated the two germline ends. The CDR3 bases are TGTGCCACCAGTGATTCACAAGTCTTCACAGATACGCAGTATTTT. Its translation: CATSDSQVFTDTQYF.

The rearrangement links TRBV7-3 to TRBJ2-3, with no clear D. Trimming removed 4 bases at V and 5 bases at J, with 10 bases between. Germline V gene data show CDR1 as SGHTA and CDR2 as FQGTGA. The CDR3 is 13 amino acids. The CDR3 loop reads CASSSRALDTQYF. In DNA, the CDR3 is TGTGCCAGCAGCTCCCGCGCCCTAGATACGCAGTATTTT. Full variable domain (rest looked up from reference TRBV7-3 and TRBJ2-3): GAGVSQTPSNKVTEKGKYVELRCDPISGHTALYWYRQSLGQGPEFLIYFQGTGAADDSGLPNDRFFAVRPEGSVSTLKIQRTERGDSAVYLCASSSRALDTQYFGPGTRLTVL.

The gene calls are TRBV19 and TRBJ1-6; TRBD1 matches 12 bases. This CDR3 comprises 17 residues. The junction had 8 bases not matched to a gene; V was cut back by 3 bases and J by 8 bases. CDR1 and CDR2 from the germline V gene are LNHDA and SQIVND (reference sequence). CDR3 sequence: CASSIGTGGNSDSPLHF. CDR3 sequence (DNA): TGTGCCAGTAGTATCGGGACAGGGGGCAACTCGGATTCACCCCTCCACTTT. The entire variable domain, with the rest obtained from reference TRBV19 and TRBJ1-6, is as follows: DGGITQSPKYLFRKEGQNVTLSCEQNLNHDAMYWYRQDPGQGLRLIYYSQIVNDFQKGDIAEGYSVSREKKESFPLTVTSAQKNPTAFYLCASSIGTGGNSDSPLHFGNGTRLTVT.

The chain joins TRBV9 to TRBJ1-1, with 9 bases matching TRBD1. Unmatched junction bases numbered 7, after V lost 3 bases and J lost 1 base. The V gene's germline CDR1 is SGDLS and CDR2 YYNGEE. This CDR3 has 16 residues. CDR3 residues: CASSEDRGSWNTEAFF. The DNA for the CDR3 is TGTGCCAGCAGCGAGGACAGGGGAAGCTGGAACACTGAAGCTTTCTTT.

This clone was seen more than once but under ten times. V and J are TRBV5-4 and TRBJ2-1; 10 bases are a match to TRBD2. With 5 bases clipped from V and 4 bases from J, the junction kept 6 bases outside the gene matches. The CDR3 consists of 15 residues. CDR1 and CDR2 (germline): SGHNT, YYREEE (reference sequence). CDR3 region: CASSHKTSGYNEQFF. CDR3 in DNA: TGTGCCAGCAGTCATAAGACTAGCGGGTACAATGAGCAGTTCTTC.

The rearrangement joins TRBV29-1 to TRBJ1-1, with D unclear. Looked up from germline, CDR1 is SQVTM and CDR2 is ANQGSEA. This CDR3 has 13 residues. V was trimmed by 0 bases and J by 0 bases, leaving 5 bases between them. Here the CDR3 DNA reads TGCAGCGTTGAAGATCCCCTGAACACTGAAGCTTTCTTT. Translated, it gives CSVEDPLNTEAFF.

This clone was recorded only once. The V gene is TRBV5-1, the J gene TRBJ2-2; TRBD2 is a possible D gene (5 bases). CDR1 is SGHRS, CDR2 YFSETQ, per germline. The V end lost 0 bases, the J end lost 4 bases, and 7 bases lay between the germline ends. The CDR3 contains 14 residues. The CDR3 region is CASSLAAGTGELFF. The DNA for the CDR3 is TGCGCCAGCAGCTTGGCCGCGGGCACCGGGGAGCTGTTTTTT.